This TCR beta chain was obtained from a study of human T cells and chemical hapten exposure (dated by TCRdb to the early 2020s). Background for the entire study: For sensitization, 2% DPC in acetone was applied to a 2 cm by 2 cm area of upper inner arm skin. Patch testing was performed on the upper back with Finn chambers containing 0.01% DPC, and the patch tests were scored after 6 days according to International Contact Dermatitis Research Group standards. Approximately 28 alopecia patients provided blood for TCR sequencing at one to four time points (pre-sensitization, 2, 6 and 24 weeks). This study followed changes in the peripheral blood TCR repertoire in vivo during primary and secondary sensitization of alopecia patients to the hapten diphenylcyclopropenone (DPC). Patients additionally received weekly therapeutic DPC doses to the scalp throughout the approximately 25-week study period. The mostly female patient cohort included alopecia areata with under or over 50% scalp involvement, alopecia totalis and alopecia universalis. Blood was sampled from patients pre-sensitization (week 0) and at 2, 6 and about 24 weeks after DPC sensitization. The libraries were sequenced as a pool, and the TCR yield per sample differed mostly because of small variations in library volumes within the pool.

The library was generated by RACE. Reads for this sample came from a NextSeq 500. During library preparation, unique molecular identifiers were attached to individual cDNA molecules so that TCRs could be counted in a quantitative, reproducible way. From each blood RNA sample, both TCR alpha and TCR beta chains were sequenced. The original methods were these. The median number of TCRs per sample was some 100,000, ranging from roughly 20,000 to 700,000. The Decombinator software suite was used to annotate V, J and CDR3 in the TCR reads. For the PS versus PT1 abundance plots, all samples were subsampled to the same number of TCRs (28,000). TCRs were defined as expanded if absent before sensitization and observed at least eight times at the 2-week time point. TCRdb reanalyzed the raw reads on its own, using fastp at Q25 for trimming and MiXCR for clone calling, and kept in-frame beta chains. Identical CDR3 proteins give one entry, which carries the most common genes and DNA. What appears here as the V and J calls and clone size reflects TCRdb's work, not the paper's. The sample table shows 79,000 or so distinct CDR3 sequences, and 10% are seen once. About 1.4% of the sample comes from the top ten.

For this clonotype: This receptor's antigen is unknown. Base qualities were left out, and no much larger clone turns up one base away.

According to the germline V gene, CDR1 reads SGHVS and CDR2 reads FQNEAQ. There are 12 amino acids in the CDR3, from cysteine to phenylalanine inclusive. Only the CDR3 portion is preserved as DNA: 36 bases, with reading frame beginning at the first base. The V end loses 7 bases and the J end loses 6 bases, and a stretch of 11 bases separates them. What this sample's time point label stands for: patch test 1, 2 weeks after DPC sensitization. The treatment or condition label, as the study defines it: therapeutic diphenylcyclopropenone sensitization with weekly scalp DPC. At each patch-test visit, blood was drawn before the patch test was applied. Eligible patients were aged 18 to 70, diagnosed with alopecia, deemed suitable for DPC therapy, and excluded if pregnant. Unfractionated whole blood was collected in Tempus Blood RNA tubes, and total RNA was extracted from that blood. What the authors observed across the whole study: After repeated subsampling, changes were observed in the strength of the expansion versus patch-test correlation and in the threshold at which the correlation became significant. Patch test score was positively correlated with the number of PT1 expanded TCRs, with significance at thresholds 8, 16 and 32 but not at 4. The number of TCRs above 1 in 1000 frequency did not change with DPC sensitization; there was no evidence of global repertoire structure alterations. Alopecia, a presumed autoimmune disease, was present in all patients, so the immune response of the patients might differ from that of healthy individuals. Compared with pre-sensitization or healthy control sets, expanded TCRs formed significantly more large CDR3 similarity clusters, which is consistent with antigen-driven responses.

The chain joins TRBV7-8 to TRBJ2-3; the D gene cannot be resolved reliably. The starting material was whole blood, obtained in connection with sensitization to the hapten diphenylcyclopropenone (DPC). The sequence was collected from a woman in her fifties or sixties with alopecia areata. Some clones in this sample may be carry-over from other donors' samples. The nucleotides are TGTGCCAGCACTCCGAACGGGGATACGCAGTATTTT. Its protein reads: CASTPNGDTQYF.